The 2 T cell receptor beta chains given below trace back to one sample, sequenced in a study of blood T cell repertoires in COVID-19. TCRdb's copy holds only in-frame clones and misses some; the assay was immunoSEQ multiplex PCR. The sample holds over 450,000 clones; roughly 91% are singletons and the top ten take 7.5% to 9%. The sample was peripheral blood. Source of these receptors: a woman between 50 and 59 years old with COVID-19, enrolled during active disease.

The V and J genes are TRBV6-1 and TRBJ1-3; D might be TRBD1 (5 bases). Germline values: CDR1 MNHNS, CDR2 SASEGT. The ends were cut back, 0 bases at V and 0 bases at J, with 6 bases in the middle. The CDR3 has 15 residues. The CDR3 DNA follows: TGTGCCAGCAGTGAAGCGGACACCTCTGGAAACACCATATATTTT. It is translated as CASSEADTSGNTIYF.

This clone was observed a single time. The rearrangement uses TRBV7-9 and TRBJ2-1; no reliable D call. Trimming stripped 6 bases from V and 6 bases from J, with 15 bases between. Looked up from germline, CDR1 is SEHNR and CDR2 is FQNEAQ (reference sequence). This CDR3 is 14 amino acids long. CDR3 protein: CASSLLSASNEQFF. The CDR3 DNA is TGTGCCAGCAGTTTACTATCGGCTAGCAATGAGCAGTTCTTC.